This T cell receptor beta chain was sequenced for a study of blood T cell repertoires in COVID-19. This clone showed up just a few times. The authors' processing: Scientists estimated how many nucleated cells there were by amplifying reference gene primers. The method was immunoSEQ multiplex PCR; TCRdb's version includes in-frame clones alone and lacks a portion of them. V and J calls and clone size come straight from that table; D and trimming were deduced from the DNA. Of 240,000 or so clones listed, approximately 86% were seen once; the top ten hold more than 6.5%. The clonotype comes from a woman in her 70s with active or convalescent COVID-19. The sample comprised peripheral blood.

The CDR3 loop is CASSRDRAYNSPLHF. The CDR3 DNA follows: TGTGCCAGCTCACGGGACAGGGCATATAATTCACCCCTCCACTTT. V usage is TRBV18 and J usage is TRBJ1-6; TRBD1 matches at 9 bases. The CDR3 covers 15 residues. Looked up from germline, CDR1 is KGHSH and CDR2 is LQKENI. Trimming took 4 bases from V and 4 from J; bases not matched to a gene: 2.